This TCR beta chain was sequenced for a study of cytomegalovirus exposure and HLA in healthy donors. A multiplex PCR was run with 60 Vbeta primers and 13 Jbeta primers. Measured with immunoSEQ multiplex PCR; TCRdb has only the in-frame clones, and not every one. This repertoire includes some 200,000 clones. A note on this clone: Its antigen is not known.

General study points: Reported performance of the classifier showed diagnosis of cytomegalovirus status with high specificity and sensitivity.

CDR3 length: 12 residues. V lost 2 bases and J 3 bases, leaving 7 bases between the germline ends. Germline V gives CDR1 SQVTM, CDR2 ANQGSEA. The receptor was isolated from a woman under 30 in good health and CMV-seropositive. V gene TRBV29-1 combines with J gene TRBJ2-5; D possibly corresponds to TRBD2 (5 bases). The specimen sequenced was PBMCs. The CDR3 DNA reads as TGCAGCGTTGAACGGGGAGAAGAGACCCAGTACTTC. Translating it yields CSVERGEETQYF.